This TCR beta chain was sequenced for a study of T cell responses to AZD1222 COVID-19 vaccine. Study-level information: Researchers grouped second doses given at about 4 or about 12 weeks into one pool.

Details on this clone: The antigen remains undetermined.

Study-wide findings and caveats: Vaccination with two AZD1222 doses was followed by a rise in Spike-specific TCR breadth and depth. AZD1222 recipients seropositive at baseline numbered only 5 or 6. CD4 TCRs covered the whole spike, strongest at regions 160-218 and 743-854.

TCRdb's table, derived via immunoSEQ multiplex PCR, lists solely in-frame clones and lacks some. This table holds about 120,000 clones, 70% to 90% found once. The germline V and J ends were trimmed by 3 bases and 3 bases, with 13 bases remaining between them. CDR3 length: 15 amino acids. The germline gives CDR1 SGHRS, CDR2 YFSETQ. The chain has TRBV5-1 and TRBJ2-1, with D possibly TRBD2 on 7 matching bases. The specimen was peripheral blood, collected on day 0 of AZD1222 vaccination. The clonotype originates from an adult in good health. The CDR3 is CASSWGGGRYNEQFF. DNA for the CDR3: TGCGCCAGCAGCTGGGGAGGGGGGCGCTACAATGAGCAGTTCTTC. Looking up the rest from reference TRBV5-1 and TRBJ2-1 gives the full variable domain: KAGVTQTPRYLIKTRGQQVTLSCSPISGHRSVSWYQQTPGQGLQFLFEYFSETQRNKGNFPGRFSGRQFSNSRSEMNVSTLELGDSALYLCASSWGGGRYNEQFFGPGTRLTVL.